This T cell receptor (beta chain) emerged from a study of cytomegalovirus exposure and HLA in healthy donors. This clone turned up a few times. Its antigen is not identified. Study findings and constraints: Later work associated roughly 15,000 TCR beta sequences with HLA alleles at 0.05 false discovery rate.

Primers for the PCR totalled 60 Vbeta and 13 Jbeta. Libraries were prepared by immunoSEQ multiplex PCR; TCRdb keeps only in-frame clonotypes and omits some of them. The sample shows about 160,000 clones, over 80% of them seen only once. This TCR derives from a boy between 2 and 10 years old in good health and CMV-seronegative. Specimen: PBMCs.

CDR3 DNA: TGTGCCAGCACCCTCTTCGTGCAGGGGGCTTATGTCGGCTACACCTTC. Translation gives CASTLFVQGAYVGYTF. The chain employs TRBV7-2 and TRBJ1-2; 8 nucleotides agree with TRBD1. V shed 7 bases and J 8 bases; nucleotides not matched to a gene: 18. There are 16 residues in the CDR3. Looked up from germline, CDR1 is SGHTA and CDR2 is FQGNSA.